The next 8 T cell receptor beta chains were all read from a single sample in a study of TIL therapy for anti-PD-1-resistant metastatic lung cancer. The libraries were made with immunoSEQ v3. Here immunoSEQ multiplex PCR was the method, and the copy in TCRdb shows in-frame clones only, minus some. In the table there are about 47,000 clones, approximately 86% of which are singletons. The time point was: pre-treatment sample, taken before nivolumab and TIL therapy. Sequencing used blood, obtained at baseline. The source is a person aged 30 to 80 with non-small cell lung cancer.

The chain uses TRBV19 and TRBJ1-6; TRBD1 agrees at 9 bases. Germline V CDR1 and CDR2: LNHDA, SQIVND (reference sequence). This CDR3 contains 14 residues. J was trimmed by 10 bases and V by 4 bases; bases with no gene match: 5. CDR3 sequence reads: CASSTGQGASPLHF. The CDR3, as DNA: TGTGCCAGTAGTACGGGACAGGGTGCGTCACCCCTCCACTTT.

The genes are TRBV27 and TRBJ2-1; 7 bases line up with TRBD1. This CDR3 has 15 amino acids. Germline V gives CDR1 MNHEY, CDR2 SMNVEV (reference sequence). J gave up 3 bases and V 3 bases, and 5 bases lay outside the gene matches. The CDR3 spells CASSFQRDSYNEQFF. CDR3 nucleotides: TGTGCCAGCAGTTTTCAAAGGGACAGCTACAATGAGCAGTTCTTC.

The table lists this clone with a count of one. The V gene is TRBV28, the J gene TRBJ1-4, with 7 bases aligning to TRBD1. Germline assignment: CDR1 MDHEN and CDR2 SYDVKM. The CDR3 is 17 amino acids. V shed 6 bases, J shed 4 bases, and the junction held 14 bases outside the gene matches. CDR3 DNA: TGTGCCAGCAGCTTAGAGGGGGCCCCGGTTAGTAATGAAAAACTGTTTTTT. Translating it yields CASSLEGAPVSNEKLFF.

The chain carries TRBV9 and TRBJ2-5, with a possible D match to TRBD1 (6 bases). The CDR3 is 15 residues long. The V end was cut by 0 bases, the J end by 2 bases, with 11 bases between. CDR1 and CDR2 from the germline V gene are SGDLS and YYNGEE. Here the CDR3 reads CASSVATGQQETQYF. Here the CDR3 DNA reads TGTGCCAGCAGCGTAGCGACCGGACAGCAAGAGACCCAGTACTTC.

The rearrangement links TRBV11-2 to TRBJ1-2; 12 bases are a match to TRBD1. Germline V gene lookup returns CDR1 SGHAT and CDR2 FQNNGV. V was pared by 5 bases and J by 5 bases, with 18 bases of the junction left unmatched. The CDR3 extends over 19 amino acids. The CDR3 DNA reads as TGTGCCAGCAGCGCCCCCGGTAGGGGACAGGGGGCGCATGGGTATGGCTACACCTTC. Residues: CASSAPGRGQGAHGYGYTF.

CDR3 coding DNA: TGTGCCAGCAGCTTGGGGGCCGGGACAGTGAGCAGCACTAATGAAAAACTGTTTTTT. Its protein is CASSLGAGTVSSTNEKLFF. The chain is built from TRBV5-4 and TRBJ1-4; 7 positions match TRBD1. The V segment lost 0 bases and the J segment 2 bases; nucleotides outside the gene matches: 13. The germline V gene encodes CDR1 SGHNT and CDR2 YYREEE (reference sequence). This CDR3 has 19 amino acids.

This clone was seen just once. The chain has TRBV6-5 and TRBJ2-7; 9 bases fit TRBD2. Germline CDR1 MNHEY, CDR2 SVGAGI. The length of the CDR3 is 16 residues. Trimming took 4 bases from V and 7 from J; bases not matched to a gene: 14. The CDR3 reads CASSWSYGTSFREQYF. The CDR3 region has the DNA TGTGCCAGCAGTTGGAGTTACGGGACTAGCTTTCGAGAGCAGTACTTC.

This chain joins TRBV18 and TRBJ2-6; 7 nucleotides agree with TRBD1. V lost 5 bases, J lost 2 bases, and 3 bases stayed unmatched. Germline assignment: CDR1 KGHSH and CDR2 LQKENI. The CDR3 consists of 15 residues. This chain's CDR3 is CASSIRGTGANVLTF. The CDR3 DNA follows: TGTGCCAGCTCAATCAGGGGGACTGGGGCCAACGTCCTGACTTTC. Drawing the rest from reference TRBV18 and TRBJ2-6, the complete variable domain is NAGVMQNPRHLVRRRGQEARLRCSPMKGHSHVYWYRQLPEEGLKFMVYLQKENIIDESGMPKERFSAEFPKEGPSILRIQQVVRGDSAAYFCASSIRGTGANVLTFGAGSRLTVL.